The 3 T cell receptor beta chains below all came from one sample that was sequenced in a study of Ad26.COV2.S vaccination and SARS-CoV-2 variants. Sequencing used immunoSEQ multiplex PCR; TCRdb keeps in-frame clones, though not all of them. The sample lists about 280,000 clones; roughly 86% were seen once. Treatment of the sample: some 19 received Ad26.COV2.S at low or high dose, single or two shots; 5 received placebo; per-sample allocation not given. Samples were taken on day 63 after the first vaccine or placebo injection. Sequenced material: peripheral blood, taken in a trial of Ad26.COV2.S vaccine versus placebo. These receptors were collected from a person between 18 and 65 years old who received the Ad26.COV2.S COVID-19 vaccine or a placebo.

This clone appeared a single time. This chain uses TRBV5-1 with TRBJ1-2, with D perhaps matching TRBD1 (6 bases). This CDR3 has 14 amino acids. V was trimmed by 3 bases and J by 4 bases, leaving 13 bases between them. Germline V CDR1 and CDR2: SGHRS, YFSETQ. CDR3 residues: CASSSMTGPYGYTF. CDR3 sequence (DNA): TGCGCCAGCAGCTCGATGACAGGCCCCTATGGCTACACCTTC.

This rearrangement joins TRBV7-2 to TRBJ1-4; 8 bases line up with TRBD1. V shed 5 bases and J 8 bases; nucleotides not matched to a gene: 10. CDR1 and CDR2 (germline): SGHTA, FQGNSA. This CDR3 has 15 residues. The CDR3 loop is CASSRRQGRSEKLFF. The CDR3, as DNA: TGTGCCAGCAGCAGAAGACAGGGGAGGTCGGAAAAACTGTTTTTT.

This clone was detected once. The chain has TRBV19 and TRBJ2-3; the D is unclear. Trimming removed 7 bases at V and 2 bases at J, with 10 bases between. This CDR3 spans 13 amino acids. The V gene's germline CDR1 is LNHDA and CDR2 SQIVND (reference sequence). DNA for the CDR3: TGTGCCAGTACGAATTTGGCCACAGATACGCAGTATTTT. It is translated as CASTNLATDTQYF.